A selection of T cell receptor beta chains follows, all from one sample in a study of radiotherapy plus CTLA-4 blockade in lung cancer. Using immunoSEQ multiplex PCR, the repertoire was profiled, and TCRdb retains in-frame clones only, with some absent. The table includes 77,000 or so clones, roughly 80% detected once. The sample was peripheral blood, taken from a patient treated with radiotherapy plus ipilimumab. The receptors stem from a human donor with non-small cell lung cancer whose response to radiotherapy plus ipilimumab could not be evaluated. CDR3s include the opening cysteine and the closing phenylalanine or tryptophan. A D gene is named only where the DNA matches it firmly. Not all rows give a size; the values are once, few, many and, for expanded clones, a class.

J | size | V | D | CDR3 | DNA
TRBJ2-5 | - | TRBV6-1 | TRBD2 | CASSATLAVETQYF | TGTGCCAGCAGTGCGACGCTAGCGGTCGAGACCCAGTACTTC
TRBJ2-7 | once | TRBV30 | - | CAWSVLWTKTYEQYF | TGTGCCTGGAGTGTACTGTGGACAAAGACCTACGAGCAGTACTTC
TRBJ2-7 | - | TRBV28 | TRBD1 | CASNPGQGYEQYF | TGTGCCAGCAACCCGGGACAGGGCTACGAGCAGTACTTC
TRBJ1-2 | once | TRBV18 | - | CASSRFGPGEGYTF | TGTGCCAGCTCACGCTTCGGCCCAGGGGAAGGCTACACCTTC
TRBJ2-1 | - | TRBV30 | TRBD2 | CAWGGLADLNEQFF | TGTGCCTGGGGGGGACTAGCGGACCTCAATGAGCAGTTCTTC
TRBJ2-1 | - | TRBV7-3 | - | CASSLGDRGYNEQFF | TGTGCCAGCAGCTTGGGTGATAGGGGATACAATGAGCAGTTCTTC
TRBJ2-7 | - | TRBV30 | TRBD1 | CAWSGGEQYF | TGTGCCTGGTCAGGGGGCGAGCAGTACTTC
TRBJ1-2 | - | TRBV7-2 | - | CASSLDGGNYGYTF | TGTGCCAGCAGCTTAGACGGAGGGAACTATGGCTACACCTTC
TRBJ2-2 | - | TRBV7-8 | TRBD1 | CASSPWTGNTGELFF | TGTGCCAGCAGCCCGTGGACAGGGAACACCGGGGAGCTGTTTTTT
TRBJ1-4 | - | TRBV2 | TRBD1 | CASSAQGGGEKLFF | TGTGCCAGCAGCGCACAGGGGGGGGGTGAAAAACTGTTTTTT
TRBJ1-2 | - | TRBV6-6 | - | CASSYSMGQSYGYTF | TGTGCCAGCAGTTACTCAATGGGCCAGAGCTATGGCTACACCTTC
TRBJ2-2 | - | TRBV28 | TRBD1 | CASSPDSDRWGTGELFF | TGTGCCAGCAGTCCTGACTCGGACAGGTGGGGCACCGGGGAGCTGTTTTTT
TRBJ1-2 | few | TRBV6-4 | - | CASSDSFTGQLDGYTF | TGTGCCAGCAGTGACTCGTTCACTGGGCAGCTTGATGGCTACACCTTC
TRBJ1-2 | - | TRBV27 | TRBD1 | CASSQTGGSLVYGYTF | TGTGCCAGCAGCCAGACAGGGGGCTCACTGGTCTATGGCTACACCTTC
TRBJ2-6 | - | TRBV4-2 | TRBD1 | CASSLSGTATSGANVLTF | TGTGCCAGCAGCCTTTCCGGGACAGCTACCTCTGGGGCCAACGTCCTGACTTTC
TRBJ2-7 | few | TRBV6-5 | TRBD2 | CAIRPGTSADEQYF | TGTGCCATCAGACCCGGGACTAGCGCCGACGAGCAGTACTTC
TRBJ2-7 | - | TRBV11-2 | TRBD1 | CASSLGGGVYEQYF | TGTGCCAGCAGCTTAGGAGGGGGCGTCTACGAGCAGTACTTC
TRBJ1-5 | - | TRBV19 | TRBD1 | CASSITGEDRPRHF | TGTGCCAGTAGTATAACGGGGGAGGACAGGCCTAGGCATTTT
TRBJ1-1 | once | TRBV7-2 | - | CASSLGPPGLNTEAFF | TGTGCCAGCAGCTTAGGTCCCCCAGGATTGAACACTGAAGCTTTCTTT
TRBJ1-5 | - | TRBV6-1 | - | CASSDGGYQPQHF | TGTGCCAGCAGTGACGGGGGGTATCAGCCCCAGCATTTT
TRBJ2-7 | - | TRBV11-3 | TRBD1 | CASSLTGTGPSEQYF | TGTGCCAGCAGCTTGACCGGGACAGGGCCCAGCGAGCAGTACTTC
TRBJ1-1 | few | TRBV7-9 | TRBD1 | CASSLFRTTGEEAFF | TGTGCCAGCAGCTTATTCAGAACCACAGGGGAGGAAGCTTTCTTT
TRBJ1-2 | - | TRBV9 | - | CASSVDGGNYGYTF | TGTGCCAGCAGCGTAGATGGGGGGAACTATGGCTACACCTTC
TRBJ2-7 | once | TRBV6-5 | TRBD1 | CASSSRGQGIAEQYF | TGTGCCAGCAGCTCAAGGGGACAGGGGATCGCCGAGCAGTACTTC
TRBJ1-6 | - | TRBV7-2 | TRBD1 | CASSLRQGGSPLHF | TGTGCCAGCAGCTTACGTCAGGGGGGTTCACCCCTCCACTTT
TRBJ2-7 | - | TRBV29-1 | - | CSVVSLYEQYF | TGCAGCGTTGTGAGCCTCTACGAGCAGTACTTC
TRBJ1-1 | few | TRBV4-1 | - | CASSHPYTEAFF | TGCGCCAGCAGCCACCCATACACTGAAGCTTTCTTT
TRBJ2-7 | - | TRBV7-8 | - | CASSLASQTYEQYF | TGTGCCAGCAGCTTAGCCTCCCAGACCTACGAGCAGTACTTC
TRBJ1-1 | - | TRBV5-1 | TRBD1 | CASSLVGGEYTEAFF | TGCGCCAGCAGCTTGGTAGGGGGCGAGTACACTGAAGCTTTCTTT